The next 28 T cell receptor beta chains were all read from a single sample in a study of T-cell memory formation after mild COVID-19. A single record per CDR3 protein comes from TCRdb applying MiXCR to the 5' RACE reads. The repertoire holds some 97,000 distinct CDR3 sequences, with approximately 12% as singletons. Sequencing was performed on PBMCs or a T cell subset sorted from them (not recorded which). The receptors stem from a man younger than 35 who had mild COVID-19 (a few samples of this study predate the infection). Cell type and time point are not known.

This chain connects TRBV6-6 to TRBJ2-3, with D uncertain. Germline V gene lookup returns CDR1 MNHNY and CDR2 SVGAGI (reference sequence). V lost 7 bases to trimming and J lost 0 bases, with 17 bases between them. The CDR3 spans 16 residues. The CDR3 nucleotides are TGTGCCAGCACCCAGCCTGATTCCGGTAGCACAGATACGCAGTATTTT. Protein sequence: CASTQPDSGSTDTQYF.

This clonotype was seen more than once but under ten times. The chain links TRBV7-2 to TRBJ2-3; TRBD1 aligns across 10 bases. The CDR3 extends over 17 amino acids. The ends lost 3 bases at V and 4 bases at J; junction bases unmatched: 10. The germline V gene encodes CDR1 SGHTA and CDR2 FQGNSA. CDR3 protein: CASSLEPGQGIPDTQYF. The CDR3 DNA reads as TGTGCCAGCAGCTTGGAACCGGGACAGGGGATCCCAGATACGCAGTATTTT.

Remarks on this clonotype: The junction does not match germline at one end; this may be a read error. The gene calls are TRBV28 and TRBJ1-2, with 10 bases fitting TRBD1. Per the germline V gene, CDR1 is MDHEN and CDR2 is SYDVKM. The CDR3 has 13 residues. The CDR3 nucleotides read TGTGCCAGCGTAAACACCGGGACAGGGGATTTACTTTTC. Translated, it gives CASVNTGTGDLLF.

About this clonotype: A much larger clonotype is one base distant, so this may be a read error. J is TRBJ2-3 and V is TRBV29-1, with 8 nucleotides matching TRBD2. The germline gives CDR1 SQVTM, CDR2 ANQGSEA. This CDR3 region has 14 residues. This chain's CDR3 is CIVVLAGSADTQYF. CDR3 nucleotides: TGCATCGTTGTATTAGCGGGGTCGGCAGATACGCAGTATTTT.

In this sample, this clonotype turned up a few times. This chain uses TRBV6-5 with TRBJ2-1; perhaps TRBD1 as D (5 bases). Deletions cut 6 bases from V and 7 bases from J, with 13 bases between. From germline, CDR1 is MNHEY and CDR2 SVGAGI. This CDR3 spans 13 amino acids. DNA for the CDR3: TGTGCCAGCAGAACAGGAGCCCATAATGAGCAGTTCTTC. This encodes CASRTGAHNEQFF.

This clonotype was recorded a few times. The gene calls are TRBV12-3 or TRBV12-4 and TRBJ2-1; D is unresolved. V lost 5 bases to trimming and J lost 3 bases, with 8 bases between them. This CDR3 has 13 amino acids. CDR3 loop: CASSNVGYNEQFF. CDR3 DNA: TGTGCCAGCAGTAATGTGGGCTACAATGAGCAGTTCTTC.

The gene calls are TRBV4-3 and TRBJ2-1; D not resolved. Looked up from germline, CDR1 is LGHNA and CDR2 is YSLEER. The V end was cut by 0 bases, the J end by 6 bases, with 6 bases between. The CDR3 sequence is 13 residues long. CDR3 nucleotide sequence: TGCGCCAGCAGCCAAGACGGATTCAATGAGCAGTTCTTC. As protein: CASSQDGFNEQFF.

The rearrangement links TRBV7-9 to TRBJ2-1; no clear D gene. V shed 1 base and J shed 10 bases, with 14 bases lying between them. CDR1 SEHNR and CDR2 FQNEAQ come from the germline V gene (reference sequence). CDR3 length: 14 amino acids. The CDR3 sequence is CASSLEFYGGEQFF. The CDR3 region has the DNA TGTGCCAGCAGCTTAGAGTTCTATGGTGGCGAGCAGTTCTTC. Complete variable domain (other parts from reference TRBV7-9 and TRBJ2-1): DTGVSQNPRHKITKRGQNVTFRCDPISEHNRLYWYRQTLGQGPEFLTYFQNEAQLEKSRLLSDRFSAERPKGSFSTLEIQRTEQGDSAMYLCASSLEFYGGEQFFGPGTRLTVL.

This clonotype was detected ten times or more. V and J are TRBV12-3 or TRBV12-4 and TRBJ2-1; D possibly uses TRBD1 or TRBD2 (5 bases each). The CDR3 spans 15 residues. With 8 bases removed from V and 0 bases from J, the gap between germline ends came to 14 bases. The CDR3 reads CASVKGPSSYNEQFF. DNA of the CDR3: TGTGCCAGCGTAAAGGGACCCAGCTCCTACAATGAGCAGTTCTTC.

V usage is TRBV5-5 and J usage is TRBJ1-2; the D gene is possibly TRBD1 (5 bases). V gave up 5 bases and J gave up 3 bases, with 17 bases separating them. The germline CDR1 and CDR2 sequences are SGHKS and YYEKEE (reference sequence). There are 15 residues in the CDR3. CDR3 nucleotide sequence: TGTGCCAGCAGACCCTGGGACGGAGTGGACTATGGCTACACCTTC. It yields the protein CASRPWDGVDYGYTF. Based on the CDR3 plus reference TRBV5-5 and TRBJ1-2, the full variable domain is DAGVTQSPTHLIKTRGQQVTLRCSPISGHKSVSWYQQVLGQGPQFIFQYYEKEERGRGNFPDRFSARQFPNYSSELNVNALLLGDSALYLCASRPWDGVDYGYTFGSGTRLTVV.

There are a few counts of this clonotype. This rearrangement joins TRBV29-1 to TRBJ1-1, with D tentatively TRBD1 (5 bases). Trimming pared 2 bases from V and 0 bases from J, leaving 10 bases between. The length of the CDR3 is 14 residues. Germline assignment: CDR1 SQVTM and CDR2 ANQGSEA. The CDR3 protein is CSVEYVGVNTEAFF. DNA for the CDR3: TGCAGCGTTGAATACGTGGGGGTGAACACTGAAGCTTTCTTT.

This chain joins TRBV7-2 and TRBJ2-7; D is possibly TRBD1 or TRBD2 (7 bases each). Germline lookup yields CDR1 SGHTA and CDR2 FQGNSA. The CDR3 has 15 residues. Trimming took 0 bases from V and 2 from J, leaving 11 bases between them. The DNA for the CDR3 is TGTGCCAGCAGCTTAGCGGCAGGGGGGGCCTACGAGCAGTACTTC. This sequence encodes CASSLAAGGAYEQYF.

This clonotype was picked up a small number of times. The V and J genes are TRBV20-1 and TRBJ2-3; 13 nucleotides align to TRBD2. Germline V gives CDR1 DFQATT, CDR2 SNEGSKA (reference sequence). V lost 5 bases, J lost 2 bases, and 7 bases stayed unmatched. CDR3 size: 16 residues. The DNA for the CDR3 is TGCAGTGCTTCCAGACTAGCGGGGGGCGTCACAGATACGCAGTATTTT. It is translated as CSASRLAGGVTDTQYF.

V usage is TRBV12-3 or TRBV12-4 and J usage is TRBJ1-1; D is uncertain. This CDR3 spans 16 amino acids. The germline V and J ends were trimmed by 0 bases and 6 bases, with 17 bases remaining between them. CDR3 in amino acids: CASSLAHSKSEAEAFF. The DNA for the CDR3 is TGTGCCAGCAGTTTAGCACACTCGAAGTCTGAGGCTGAAGCTTTCTTT.

This clonotype has just a few counts. The chain combines TRBV5-8 with TRBJ2-2; D unresolved. Germline CDR1 and CDR2: SGHTS and YDEGEE. This CDR3 has 13 amino acids. The V gene lost 5 bases and the J gene lost 3 bases, with 8 bases spanning the gap. The CDR3 nucleotides are TGTGCCAGCAGTTTCAGTTACACCGGGGAGCTGTTTTTT. Translated: CASSFSYTGELFF.

This clonotype was observed a handful of times. V is TRBV7-9 and J is TRBJ2-7; D unclear. The CDR3 has 15 amino acids. Germline CDR1 and CDR2: SEHNR and FQNEAQ (reference sequence). V lost 1 base, J lost 2 bases, and 12 bases lay in between. The DNA of the CDR3 is TGTGCCAGCAGCTTAGGGGTGGGCCAGCCCTACGAGCAGTACTTC. It is translated as CASSLGVGQPYEQYF.

This clonotype appeared a few times. The chain links TRBV5-1 to TRBJ2-1, with 10 bases identical to TRBD2. With 1 base clipped from V and 3 bases from J, the junction kept 7 bases outside the gene matches. Per the germline V gene, CDR1 is SGHRS and CDR2 is YFSETQ. There are 17 residues in the CDR3. CDR3 sequence: CASSLWASGGLYNEQFF. CDR3 coding DNA: TGCGCCAGCAGCTTGTGGGCTAGCGGGGGTCTCTACAATGAGCAGTTCTTC. Variable domain in full (rest from reference TRBV5-1 and TRBJ2-1): KAGVTQTPRYLIKTRGQQVTLSCSPISGHRSVSWYQQTPGQGLQFLFEYFSETQRNKGNFPGRFSGRQFSNSRSEMNVSTLELGDSALYLCASSLWASGGLYNEQFFGPGTRLTVL.

The rearrangement joins TRBV4-1 to TRBJ2-1, with D perhaps matching TRBD2 (5 bases). The CDR3 is 14 amino acids. Germline-derived CDR1 and CDR2 are MGHRA and YSYEKL. V gave up 3 bases and J gave up 8 bases, with 14 bases separating them. The CDR3 loop is CASSQESSVDEQFF. The DNA for the CDR3 is TGCGCCAGCAGCCAGGAAAGTAGCGTGGATGAGCAGTTCTTC.

The genes are TRBV6-5 and TRBJ1-1; 10 nucleotides match TRBD1. CDR3 size: 13 residues. The germline gives CDR1 MNHEY, CDR2 SVGAGI. Losses at the gene ends were 5 bases for V and 8 bases for J; bases not matched to a gene: 5. The CDR3, as DNA: TGTGCCAGCAGTGCCGGGACAGGGGACGAAGCTTTCTTT. It is translated as CASSAGTGDEAFF.

The chain links TRBV5-1 to TRBJ1-2; D gene uncertain. This CDR3 region has 14 residues. CDR1 and CDR2 (germline): SGHRS, YFSETQ. V lost 4 bases and J lost 8, with 18 bases in between. In DNA, the CDR3 is TGCGCCAGCAGCGATGGCTACGGTTCAAGCGGCTACACCTTC. This encodes CASSDGYGSSGYTF.

The chain carries TRBV19 and TRBJ2-1; no clear D gene. The V end was cut by 7 bases, the J end by 14 bases, with 18 bases between. Germline V gene lookup returns CDR1 LNHDA and CDR2 SQIVND (reference sequence). The CDR3 has 12 residues. CDR3 nucleotides: TGTGCCAGTACCGACCTGTCTGGCCGGGAGTTCTTC. Protein product: CASTDLSGREFF. The variable domain in full, with the rest retrieved from reference TRBV19 and TRBJ2-1, is DGGITQSPKYLFRKEGQNVTLSCEQNLNHDAMYWYRQDPGQGLRLIYYSQIVNDFQKGDIAEGYSVSREKKESFPLTVTSAQKNPTAFYLCASTDLSGREFFGPGTRLTVL.

The chain is built from TRBV7-9 and TRBJ2-7; 8 nucleotides match TRBD1. The CDR3 is made up of 15 amino acids. With V trimmed by 7 bases and J by 5 bases, 13 bases remained unmatched. The V gene's germline CDR1 is SEHNR and CDR2 FQNEAQ (reference sequence). DNA for the CDR3: TGTGCCAGCACCCCAGGGCGGACAGGGATCCACGAGCAGTACTTC. Residues: CASTPGRTGIHEQYF.

This clonotype appeared a few times. The chain joins TRBV27 to TRBJ1-1; maybe TRBD1 (6 bases). Germline V gene lookup returns CDR1 MNHEY and CDR2 SMNVEV (reference sequence). This CDR3 comprises 16 residues. The V gene lost 3 bases and the J gene lost 2 bases, with 16 bases spanning the gap. The CDR3 protein is CASSLGAGTANTEAFF. The CDR3 DNA follows: TGTGCCAGCAGTTTGGGGGCCGGGACGGCTAACACTGAAGCTTTCTTT.

This clonotype turned up a few times. This chain uses TRBV6-6 with TRBJ1-4; no clear D. The germline V and J ends were trimmed by 4 bases and 8 bases, with 11 bases remaining between them. Germline V gene lookup returns CDR1 MNHNY and CDR2 SVGAGI (reference sequence). The CDR3 spans 13 residues. The DNA for the CDR3 is TGTGCCAGCAGTTCCTACGTTGGGGAAAAACTGTTTTTT. Translated, it gives CASSSYVGEKLFF.

This chain uses TRBV6-6 with TRBJ1-1; 9 bases match TRBD1. J gave up 0 bases and V 5 bases, and 7 bases lay outside the gene matches. Germline V gene data show CDR1 as MNHNY and CDR2 as SVGAGI (reference sequence). This CDR3 has 16 amino acids. The CDR3 DNA reads as TGTGCCAGCAGTGGACAGGGGAAGTCTATGAACACTGAAGCTTTCTTT. This translates into CASSGQGKSMNTEAFF.

The chain is built from TRBV28 and TRBJ2-1, with TRBD1 identical over 7 bases. The length of the CDR3 is 15 residues. CDR1 MDHEN and CDR2 SYDVKM come from the germline V gene. Trimming cost V 3 bases and J 4 bases; bases outside gene matches: 6. In nucleotides, the CDR3 is TGTGCCAGCAGTTTTCCGAGACAGGGATACAATGAGCAGTTCTTC. Protein sequence: CASSFPRQGYNEQFF.

The chain combines TRBV20-1 with TRBJ1-6; D gene uncertain. The CDR3 contains 16 residues. Germline loops: CDR1 DFQATT, CDR2 SNEGSKA (reference sequence). Trimming took off 0 bases at V and 6 bases at J, with 15 bases between the two ends. The CDR3 sequence is CSARDPQSLTNSPLHF. In DNA form, the CDR3 reads TGCAGTGCTAGAGATCCGCAGAGTCTAACTAATTCACCCCTCCACTTT.

This clonotype was seen more than once but under ten times. The V gene is TRBV6-2 or TRBV6-3, the J gene TRBJ2-1; tentative D call: TRBD2 (7 bases). Between the trimmed V and J ends, which lost 3 bases and 0 bases, there was a span of 12 bases. This CDR3 comprises 16 residues. Looked up from germline, CDR1 is MNHEY and CDR2 is SVGEGT. The CDR3 DNA sequence: TGTGCCAGCAGTTATACGGGGGGACACTCCTACAATGAGCAGTTCTTC. This gives the protein CASSYTGGHSYNEQFF.